Listed below are T cell receptor beta chains from one sample, sequenced in a study of shared clonotypes between healthy human individuals. The table came from immunoSEQ multiplex PCR; TCRdb's copy has only in-frame clones and leaves some out. The sample shows under 2.5 million clones, 92% of them seen only once. Input material: naive CD4+ T cells from PBMCs. Receptors were obtained from a man aged 18 to 35 in good health. Some clones in this sample may be carry-over from other donors' samples. CDR3s leave out the opening cysteine and the closing phenylalanine or tryptophan. The D gene is left open where the match is weak.

D gene	V gene	J gene	CDR3 protein
.	TRBV2	TRBJ2-7	ASSDLGMQYEQY
TRBD1	TRBV5-4	TRBJ1-1	ASRGGRNTEAF
.	TRBV19	TRBJ2-1	ASSFPGSYNEQF
TRBD1	TRBV6-6	TRBJ2-7	ASSYRTGGTYEQY
TRBD2	TRBV11-2	TRBJ2-1	ASSLIPLADNNEQF
.	TRBV9	TRBJ2-7	ASSVSVSYEQY
.	TRBV5-1	TRBJ1-1	ASSLAGQQNTEAF
TRBD2	TRBV28	TRBJ2-7	ASSTLAGSDEQY
.	TRBV5-1	TRBJ2-7	ASSSEPGRSYEQY
.	TRBV30	TRBJ1-5	AWSSSGGNRNQPQH
.	TRBV30	TRBJ1-3	AWSALGESGNTIY
TRBD1	TRBV6-1	TRBJ1-2	ASSEKGASYGYT
.	TRBV11-2	TRBJ2-5	ASSKGHRETQY
TRBD1	TRBV4-2	TRBJ2-1	ASSQDATGGDLQF
.	TRBV19	TRBJ1-1	ASTPGREIYGEAF
.	TRBV6-5	TRBJ2-7	ASSYRDGSGSYEQY
.	TRBV30	TRBJ1-4	ASGRLNEKLF
.	TRBV6-1	TRBJ2-1	ASMAGTFNNEQF
TRBD2	TRBV28	TRBJ2-7	ASSPGGRAAYEQY
.	TRBV9	TRBJ1-2	ASSVDIAAGYT
.	TRBV5-1	TRBJ1-1	ASSVSTTRGPRTGAF
TRBD2	TRBV28	TRBJ2-1	ASSLGGAWGNEQF
.	TRBV4-1	TRBJ1-4	ASSVLGVANEKLF
.	TRBV4-1	TRBJ2-3	ASSQPGVSDTQY
TRBD2	TRBV7-9	TRBJ2-1	ASRRTSGVHYEQF
.	TRBV5-1	TRBJ2-3	ASSLGQGPDTQY
TRBD1	TRBV5-1	TRBJ2-3	ASSFLLTGADTQY
TRBD2	TRBV28	TRBJ2-3	ASSLFSPSGTRTDTQY
.	TRBV15	TRBJ2-7	ATSIASSYEQY
TRBD1	TRBV11-2	TRBJ2-7	ASSLVTGVGYEQY
.	TRBV28	TRBJ1-1	ASKRLGGGTEAF
.	TRBV7-9	TRBJ1-1	ASSSQDGTEAF
TRBD1	TRBV9	TRBJ1-1	ASSVDALTGEAF
.	TRBV28	TRBJ2-1	ASDPSGGGAYNEQF
TRBD2	TRBV6-4	TRBJ2-1	ASSETSGTRYNEQF
.	TRBV29-1	TRBJ1-1	SVVFRLEAF